One sample yielded the 26 T cell receptor beta chains listed below, sequenced in a study of shared clonotypes between healthy human individuals. Using immunoSEQ multiplex PCR, the repertoire was profiled, and TCRdb retains in-frame clones only, with some absent. Here the sample spans some 500,000 clones, about 80% being singletons. The sample consisted of PBMCs. All receptors derive from a middle-aged woman in good health. Some clones in this sample may be carry-over from other donors' samples.

This clone was counted a single time. This chain links TRBV25-1 with TRBJ1-2; TRBD1 matches at 7 bases. This CDR3 is built from 15 residues. The junction had 12 bases not matched to a gene; V was cut back by 8 bases and J by 3 bases. CDR1 MGHDK and CDR2 SYGVNS come from the germline V gene. Written as DNA, the CDR3 is TGTGCCAGCTCTGGGAATCCAGGGGGGGACTATGGCTACACCTTC. It is translated as CASSGNPGGDYGYTF.

This clone was observed a single time. The rearrangement uses TRBV7-3 and TRBJ2-1, with TRBD2 matching 8 bases. Trimming removed 1 base from V and 7 bases from J; junction bases left unmatched: 3. The CDR3 is 14 residues long. The germline gives CDR1 SGHTA, CDR2 FQGTGA. The CDR3 here is CASSLSGRNNEQFF. DNA for the CDR3: TGTGCCAGCAGCTTAAGCGGGAGGAATAATGAGCAGTTCTTC. The full variable domain, completed using reference TRBV7-3 and TRBJ2-1, is GAGVSQTPSNKVTEKGKYVELRCDPISGHTALYWYRQSLGQGPEFLIYFQGTGAADDSGLPNDRFFAVRPEGSVSTLKIQRTERGDSAVYLCASSLSGRNNEQFFGPGTRLTVL.

This clone was counted only a few times. The V and J genes are TRBV5-6 and TRBJ2-7; no clear D gene. The CDR3 totals 14 residues. V was clipped by 0 bases and J by 6 bases, with 13 bases between them. Germline V gives CDR1 SGHDT, CDR2 YYEEEE. CDR3 sequence reads: CASSLVTLVTEQYF. In DNA form, the CDR3 reads TGTGCCAGCAGCTTGGTCACTTTAGTAACCGAGCAGTACTTC.

V gene TRBV7-2 combines with J gene TRBJ1-2; D unclear. V shed 1 base and J shed 1 base, with 10 bases lying between them. Germline assignment: CDR1 SGHTA and CDR2 FQGNSA. This CDR3 contains 15 residues. This CDR3 is CASSLVTGVNYGYTF. CDR3 coding DNA: TGTGCCAGCAGCTTAGTAACGGGAGTTAACTATGGCTACACCTTC.

The genes are TRBV5-1 and TRBJ2-1, with D maybe TRBD2 (5 bases). The CDR3 runs to 16 residues. V gave up 0 bases and J gave up 0 bases, with 10 bases separating them. Germline V gives CDR1 SGHRS, CDR2 YFSETQ. The CDR3 DNA follows: TGCGCCAGCAGCTTGGGGTTTAGCGACTCCTACAATGAGCAGTTCTTC. It encodes CASSLGFSDSYNEQFF. Looking up the rest from reference TRBV5-1 and TRBJ2-1 gives the full variable domain: KAGVTQTPRYLIKTRGQQVTLSCSPISGHRSVSWYQQTPGQGLQFLFEYFSETQRNKGNFPGRFSGRQFSNSRSEMNVSTLELGDSALYLCASSLGFSDSYNEQFFGPGTRLTVL.

V usage is TRBV18 and J usage is TRBJ2-3; TRBD1 is a possible D gene (6 bases). The CDR3 runs to 18 residues. The germline gives CDR1 KGHSH, CDR2 LQKENI. V was clipped by 1 base and J by 3 bases, with 20 bases between them. This chain's CDR3 is CASSPRSQTGTLTDTQYF. The CDR3 coding sequence is TGTGCCAGCTCACCACGCAGTCAGACAGGAACGTTAACAGATACGCAGTATTTT.

The rearrangement uses TRBV27 and TRBJ2-7; 7 bases are a match to TRBD1. CDR3 length: 14 residues. Trimming at V came to 5 bases and at J to 4 bases, leaving 8 bases not matched to a gene. Per the germline V gene, CDR1 is MNHEY and CDR2 is SMNVEV (reference sequence). The DNA for the CDR3 is TGTGCCAGCAGTCAGACAGGGTATGGTTACGAGCAGTACTTC. Its protein product is CASSQTGYGYEQYF.

The V and J genes are TRBV6-6 and TRBJ2-7; 9 nucleotides line up with TRBD2. Germline CDR1 is MNHNY and CDR2 is SVGAGI (reference sequence). With V trimmed by 5 bases and J by 2 bases, 7 bases remained unmatched. The CDR3 extends over 15 amino acids. The CDR3 nucleotides read TGTGCCAGCAGTAAACTAGCGGGTAGAACCTACGAGCAGTACTTC. Translating gives CASSKLAGRTYEQYF.

CDR3 protein: CASSPLQGSNTIYF. DNA of the CDR3: TGCGCCAGCAGCCCCCTACAGGGTAGCAACACCATATATTTT. The chain joins TRBV5-1 to TRBJ1-3, with a weak D call TRBD1 (6 bases). Trimming stripped 4 bases from V and 7 bases from J, with 15 bases between. The CDR3 has 14 amino acids. The germline CDR1 and CDR2 sequences are SGHRS and YFSETQ. Looking up the rest from reference TRBV5-1 and TRBJ1-3 gives the full variable domain: KAGVTQTPRYLIKTRGQQVTLSCSPISGHRSVSWYQQTPGQGLQFLFEYFSETQRNKGNFPGRFSGRQFSNSRSEMNVSTLELGDSALYLCASSPLQGSNTIYFGEGSWLTVV.

The rearrangement uses TRBV15 and TRBJ2-1; 10 bases agree with TRBD2. CDR1 is LNHNV and CDR2 is YYDKDF in the germline V gene (reference sequence). After removal of 5 bases from V and 1 base from J, the junction contained 11 bases not matched to a gene. This CDR3 has 18 residues. The CDR3 region has the DNA TGTGCCACCAGCCTGTCGATTCTAGCGGGAGTATCCTACAATGAGCAGTTCTTC. Its protein is CATSLSILAGVSYNEQFF. The full variable domain, completed using reference TRBV15 and TRBJ2-1, is DAMVIQNPRYQVTQFGKPVTLSCSQTLNHNVMYWYQQKSSQAPKLLFHYYDKDFNNEADTPDNFQSRRPNTSFCFLDIRSPGLGDTAMYLCATSLSILAGVSYNEQFFGPGTRLTVL.

This clone was found once. The gene calls are TRBV28 and TRBJ2-7; 9 bases align to TRBD1. V dropped 4 bases and J dropped 4; count of bases not matched to a gene: 8. Germline V gene sequence: CDR1 MDHEN, CDR2 SYDVKM. The length of the CDR3 is 15 residues. The CDR3 here is CASSSTGTGRYEQYF. CDR3 in DNA: TGTGCCAGCAGTTCGACGGGGACAGGGAGGTACGAGCAGTACTTC.

The rearrangement uses TRBV28 and TRBJ2-3, with D possibly TRBD2 on 7 matching bases. The CDR3 runs 17 residues. V was cut by 7 bases and J by 6 bases, with 26 bases left in between. CDR1 is MDHEN and CDR2 is SYDVKM in the germline V gene. The CDR3 spells CASTRLSGTPDRDTQYF. The CDR3 nucleotides read TGTGCCAGCACCCGCCTCAGCGGGACGCCCGACAGGGATACGCAGTATTTT.

The chain is built from TRBV11-2 and TRBJ1-5, with D uncertain. Trimming shortened V by 2 bases and J by 2 bases, and 10 bases separated the two germline ends. The CDR3 has 15 residues. The germline CDR1 and CDR2 sequences are SGHAT and FQNNGV. The CDR3 coding sequence is TGTGCCAGCAGCTTAAGGATCTCGGGCAATCAGCCCCAGCATTTT. Amino acids: CASSLRISGNQPQHF. Based on the CDR3 plus reference TRBV11-2 and TRBJ1-5, the full variable domain is EAGVAQSPRYKIIEKRQSVAFWCNPISGHATLYWYQQILGQGPKLLIQFQNNGVVDDSQLPKDRFSAERLKGVDSTLKIQPAKLEDSAVYLCASSLRISGNQPQHFGDGTRLSIL.

This clone was found many times. This sequence joins TRBV7-9 and TRBJ2-5; maybe TRBD2 (5 bases). The CDR3 runs 15 residues. From germline, CDR1 is SEHNR and CDR2 FQNEAQ (reference sequence). V was shortened by 1 base and J by 5 bases, with 14 bases between the two germline ends. For the CDR3, the DNA is TGTGCCAGCAGCTTAGTTGCCGGAGGAGCGGAGACCCAGTACTTC. Its protein is CASSLVAGGAETQYF.

The rearrangement uses TRBV10-2 and TRBJ2-2; D remains unclear. The CDR3 has 13 amino acids. Per germline, CDR1 WSHSY and CDR2 SAAADI. Trimming removed 6 bases at V and 6 bases at J, with 11 bases between. CDR3 bases: TGCGCCAGCAGAGAAAGACTGGCCGGGGAGCTGTTTTTT. Translating it yields CASRERLAGELFF.

The table lists this clone with a count of one. This chain links TRBV11-3 with TRBJ2-1, with a possible D match to TRBD2 (6 bases). V was pared by 4 bases and J by 6 bases, with 13 bases between. Germline CDR1 SGHNT, CDR2 YENEEA. This CDR3 has 14 amino acids. CDR3 nucleotide sequence: TGTGCCAGCAGCTCTAGCGCCTACAGCAATGAGCAGTTCTTC. As protein: CASSSSAYSNEQFF.

The chain recombines TRBV7-3 with TRBJ1-2, with D tentatively TRBD1 (6 bases). Trimming pared 0 bases from V and 4 bases from J, leaving 12 bases between. This CDR3 region has 15 residues. The germline gives CDR1 SGHTA, CDR2 FQGTGA. The CDR3 DNA follows: TGTGCCAGCAGCTTAACTGGGGGCGAAAGCTATGGCTACACCTTC. Translating it yields CASSLTGGESYGYTF.

The chain couples TRBV6-5 to TRBJ2-7; possibly TRBD2 for D (6 bases). The CDR3 spans 15 residues. CDR1 is MNHEY, CDR2 SVGAGI, per germline. V shed 4 bases and J shed 5 bases, with 18 bases lying between them. CDR3 bases: TGTGCCAGCAGTTCCCTCGGCGGGACGGGCGACGAGCAGTACTTC. Protein sequence: CASSSLGGTGDEQYF.

This clone was counted once. The chain is built from TRBV27 and TRBJ2-3; TRBD1 is a possible D gene (6 bases). The CDR3 has 14 amino acids. The germline V and J ends were trimmed by 3 bases and 3 bases, with 10 bases remaining between them. From germline, CDR1 is MNHEY and CDR2 SMNVEV (reference sequence). Here the CDR3 DNA reads TGTGCCAGCAGTTTTCAGGGGTTGACAGATACGCAGTATTTT. Encoded protein: CASSFQGLTDTQYF.

The chain employs TRBV5-4 and TRBJ2-2, with 7 bases identical to TRBD1. Germline V gives CDR1 SGHNT, CDR2 YYREEE (reference sequence). Losses at the gene ends were 0 bases for V and 4 bases for J; bases not matched to a gene: 3. This CDR3 has 15 amino acids. Written as DNA, the CDR3 is TGTGCCAGCAGCTTGGAACAGGGGTTCACCGGGGAGCTGTTTTTT. It is translated as CASSLEQGFTGELFF. The variable domain in full, with the rest retrieved from reference TRBV5-4 and TRBJ2-2, is ETGVTQSPTHLIKTRGQQVTLRCSSQSGHNTVSWYQQALGQGPQFIFQYYREEENGRGNFPPRFSGLQFPNYSSELNVNALELDDSALYLCASSLEQGFTGELFFGEGSRLTVL.

Only one count was recorded for this clone. The J gene is TRBJ2-1, the V gene TRBV19; 9 bases fit TRBD1. From germline, CDR1 is LNHDA and CDR2 SQIVND (reference sequence). The length of the CDR3 is 15 residues. V was pared by 6 bases and J by 1 base, with 4 bases of the junction left unmatched. The DNA of the CDR3 is TGTGCCAGTAGGGACGGACAGGGGTCCTACAATGAGCAGTTCTTC. The encoded protein is CASRDGQGSYNEQFF.

The gene calls are TRBV9 and TRBJ1-4; D gene unclear. Looked up from germline, CDR1 is SGDLS and CDR2 is YYNGEE. V dropped 0 bases and J dropped 8 bases, with 14 bases sitting between them. CDR3 size: 15 residues. This CDR3 is CASSVVGQEGEKLFF. The CDR3 nucleotides are TGTGCCAGCAGCGTAGTCGGGCAGGAGGGAGAAAAACTGTTTTTT.

The chain carries TRBV6-6 and TRBJ2-7; TRBD1 agrees at 7 bases. CDR3 length: 14 amino acids. Germline V gene lookup returns CDR1 MNHNY and CDR2 SVGAGI (reference sequence). V lost 10 bases to trimming and J lost 3 bases; unmatched junction nucleotides: 12. The CDR3 protein is CATVTDRDLYEQYF. In DNA form, the CDR3 reads TGTGCCACCGTAACTGACAGGGACCTCTACGAGCAGTACTTC.

The V gene is TRBV11-3, the J gene TRBJ2-7; D is ambiguous. CDR1 SGHNT and CDR2 YENEEA come from the germline V gene. Trimming left V 1 base short and J 4 bases short, with 8 bases between. CDR3 length: 13 amino acids. The CDR3 is CASSLGAEYEQYF. CDR3 nucleotide sequence: TGTGCCAGCAGCTTAGGGGCAGAGTACGAGCAGTACTTC.

The chain employs TRBV4-2 and TRBJ2-5, with 13 bases identical to TRBD2. The J call may be in error: the DNA end matches TRBJ2-7 better. The CDR3 runs to 19 residues. Germline V lookup: CDR1 LGHNA, CDR2 YNFKEQ. CDR3 nucleotide sequence: TGTGCCAGCAGCCAGAGCCACACTAGCGGGAGGGTTTACTCCTACGAGCAGTACTTC. This codes for CASSQSHTSGRVYSYEQYF.

The V and J genes are TRBV18 and TRBJ1-2; D is ambiguous. The length of the CDR3 is 13 residues. Deletions cut 2 bases from V and 3 bases from J, with 7 bases between. Germline-derived CDR1 and CDR2 are KGHSH and LQKENI. In nucleotides, the CDR3 is TGTGCCAGCTCACCAAGGGCTGACTATGGCTACACCTTC. Translated, it gives CASSPRADYGYTF.